This TCR beta chain was profiled in a study of blood T cells in healthy people across ages. The germline V gene has CDR1 MNHEY and CDR2 SVGAGI. Trimming removed 0 bases at V and 1 base at J, with 9 bases between. The CDR3 covers 16 residues. Next came a second PCR, run for about 6 to 11 cycles, which used a sample-barcoded 5' primer along with a J-beta primer mix. Every cDNA molecule bore a tag from a template-switch adaptor containing 12 random nucleotides. TCRdb ran MiXCR on the 5' RACE reads and lists one entry per CDR3 protein. Here the sample spans roughly 700,000 distinct CDR3 sequences, just under 25% being singletons. The sample also formed part of further work on T cells of mothers and their children. That source notes: Study donors consisted of a few healthy Caucasian mothers and their six children. Extracted RNA, in its entirety, went into cDNA synthesis at around 1.4 ug per 15 ul. Slightly, though not significantly, more overlap was seen in related than in unrelated mother-child pairs.

The TCR sequence derives from a boy younger than 18 in good health. The rearrangement joins TRBV6-5 to TRBJ1-4; no clear D. Sample: blood. The CDR3 reads CASSYSRVGTNEKLFF. The CDR3, as DNA: TGTGCCAGCAGTTACTCCCGAGTTGGAACTAATGAAAAACTGTTTTTT.